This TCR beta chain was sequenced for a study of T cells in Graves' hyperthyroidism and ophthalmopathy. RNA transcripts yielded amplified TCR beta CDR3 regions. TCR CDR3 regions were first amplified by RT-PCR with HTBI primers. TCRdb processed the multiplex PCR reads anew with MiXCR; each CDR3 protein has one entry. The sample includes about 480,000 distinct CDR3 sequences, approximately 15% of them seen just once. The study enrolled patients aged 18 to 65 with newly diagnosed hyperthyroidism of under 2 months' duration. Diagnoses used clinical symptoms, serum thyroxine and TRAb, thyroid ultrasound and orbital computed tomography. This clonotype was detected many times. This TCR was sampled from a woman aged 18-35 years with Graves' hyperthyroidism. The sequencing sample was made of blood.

This CDR3 is CSVPDGEKLFF. The DNA for the CDR3 is TGCAGCGTTCCCGACGGTGAAAAACTGTTTTTT. The rearrangement uses TRBV29-1 and TRBJ1-4; no clear D gene. Per the germline V gene, CDR1 is SQVTM and CDR2 is ANQGSEA. This CDR3 spans 11 amino acids. V was cut by 5 bases and J by 7 bases, with 8 bases left in between.